This T cell receptor beta chain derives from a study of T-cell reconstitution after alpha-beta-depleted transplantation in children. To note about this clonotype: The antigen remains undetermined.

TCRbeta library construction was performed incorporating unique molecular identifiers. TCRdb reanalysed the PCR reads using MiXCR and keeps one entry per CDR3 protein. In the table there are roughly 790,000 distinct CDR3 sequences, around 15% of which are singletons. Study results and limitations: The origin of alpha-beta T cells about two months after transplant was reportedly several hundred expanded graft clones.

The CDR3 extends over 13 amino acids. Germline lookup yields CDR1 SQVTM and CDR2 ANQGSEA. V lost 4 bases and J lost 6; bases outside the gene matches: 6. The sample consisted of PBMCs, mostly from graft donor cells, taken 360 days after TCRalphabeta/CD19-depleted stem cell transplant. The source is a male patient aged 10-17 years who had a stem cell transplant for acute lymphoblastic leukemia, so the T cells may come from the graft donor. The rearrangement joins TRBV29-1 to TRBJ2-4, with 7 bases matching TRBD2. The CDR3 DNA follows: TGCAGCGTTGTAAGCCCGGGAGGAAACATTCAGTACTTC. Protein: CSVVSPGGNIQYF.